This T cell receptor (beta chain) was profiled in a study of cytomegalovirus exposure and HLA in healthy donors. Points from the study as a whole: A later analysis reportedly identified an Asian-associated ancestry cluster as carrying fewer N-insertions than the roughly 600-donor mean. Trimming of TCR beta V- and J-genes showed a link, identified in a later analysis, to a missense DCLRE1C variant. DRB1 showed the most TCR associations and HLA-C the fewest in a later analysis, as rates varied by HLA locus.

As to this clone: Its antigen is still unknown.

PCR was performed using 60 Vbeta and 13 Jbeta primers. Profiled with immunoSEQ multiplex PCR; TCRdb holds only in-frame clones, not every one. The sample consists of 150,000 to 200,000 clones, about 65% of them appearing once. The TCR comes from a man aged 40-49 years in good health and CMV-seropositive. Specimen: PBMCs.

In nucleotides, the CDR3 is TGCAGCCTAATTCTAGCGGGGGGGGAAGAGACCCAGTACTTC. This encodes CSLILAGGEETQYF. This rearrangement joins TRBV29-1 to TRBJ2-5, with 12 bases matching TRBD2. V was clipped by 8 bases and J by 3 bases; unmatched bases: 7. Germline CDR1 reads SQVTM; CDR2 reads ANQGSEA. This CDR3 contains 14 residues.